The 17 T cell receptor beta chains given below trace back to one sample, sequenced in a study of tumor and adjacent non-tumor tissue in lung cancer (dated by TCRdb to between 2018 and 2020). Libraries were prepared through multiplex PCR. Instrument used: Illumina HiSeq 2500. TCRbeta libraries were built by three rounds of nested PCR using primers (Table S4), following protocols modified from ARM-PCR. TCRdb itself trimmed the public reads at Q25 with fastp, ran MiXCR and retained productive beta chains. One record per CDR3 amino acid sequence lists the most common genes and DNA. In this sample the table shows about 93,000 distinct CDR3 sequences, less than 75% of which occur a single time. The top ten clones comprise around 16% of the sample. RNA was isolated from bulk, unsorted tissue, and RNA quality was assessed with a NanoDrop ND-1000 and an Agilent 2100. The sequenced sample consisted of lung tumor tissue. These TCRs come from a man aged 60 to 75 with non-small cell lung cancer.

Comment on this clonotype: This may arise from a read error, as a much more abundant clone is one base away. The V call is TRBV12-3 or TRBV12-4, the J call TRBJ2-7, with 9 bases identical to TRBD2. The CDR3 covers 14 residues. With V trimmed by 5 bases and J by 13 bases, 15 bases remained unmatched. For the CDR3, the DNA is TGTGCCAGCAGTCCCTCTAGCGGGGCCCCGCACATTTACTTC. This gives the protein CASSPSSGAPHIYF.

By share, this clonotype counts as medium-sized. The CDR3 protein is CASSLDLNPETQYF. CDR3 coding DNA: TGTGCCAGCAGCTTAGATCTAAATCCGGAGACCCAGTACTTC. J is TRBJ2-5 and V is TRBV11-3; D gene uncertain. Trimming left V 0 bases short and J 5 bases short, with 10 bases between. CDR1 and CDR2 from the germline V gene are SGHNT and YENEEA. The CDR3 extends over 14 amino acids.

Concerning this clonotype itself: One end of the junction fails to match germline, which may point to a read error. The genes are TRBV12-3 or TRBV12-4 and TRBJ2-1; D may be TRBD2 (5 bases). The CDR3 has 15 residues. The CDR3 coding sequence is TGTGCCAGCAGTCTCGGACTCGTCTCCTACAATGAGCCGTTCTTC. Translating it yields CASSLGLVSYNEPFF.

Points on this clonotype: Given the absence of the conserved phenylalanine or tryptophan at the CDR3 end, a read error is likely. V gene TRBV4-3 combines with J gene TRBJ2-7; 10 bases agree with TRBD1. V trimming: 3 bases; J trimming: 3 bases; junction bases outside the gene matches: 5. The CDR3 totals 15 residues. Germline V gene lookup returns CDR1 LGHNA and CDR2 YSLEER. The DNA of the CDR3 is TGCGCCAGCAGCCACGGGGACAGGGGCGGCTACGAGCAGTACTTA. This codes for CASSHGDRGGYEQYL.

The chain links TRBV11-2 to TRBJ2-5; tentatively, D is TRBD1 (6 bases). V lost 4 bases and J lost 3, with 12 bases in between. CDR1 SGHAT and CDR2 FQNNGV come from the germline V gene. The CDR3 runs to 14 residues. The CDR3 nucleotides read TGTGCCAGCAGCTCACAGGGATTGAAAGAGACCCAGTACTTC. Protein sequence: CASSSQGLKETQYF.

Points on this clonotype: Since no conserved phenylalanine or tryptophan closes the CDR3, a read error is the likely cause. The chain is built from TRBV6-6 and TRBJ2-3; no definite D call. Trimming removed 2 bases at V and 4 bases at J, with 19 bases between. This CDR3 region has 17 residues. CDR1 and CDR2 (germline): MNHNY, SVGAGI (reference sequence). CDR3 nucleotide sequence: TGTGCCAGCAGTTACGATGTAAGGGCAGCCTCAGCAGATACGCAGTATCTT. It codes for CASSYDVRAASADTQYL.

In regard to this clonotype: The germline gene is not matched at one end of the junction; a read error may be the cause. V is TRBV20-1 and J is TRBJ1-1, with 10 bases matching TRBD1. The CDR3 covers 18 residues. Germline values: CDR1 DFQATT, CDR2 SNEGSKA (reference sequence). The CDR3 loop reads CSTRDPRQGAGVNTQAFF. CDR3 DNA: TGCAGTACTAGAGACCCAAGACAGGGGGCGGGTGTGAACACTCAAGCTTTCTTT.

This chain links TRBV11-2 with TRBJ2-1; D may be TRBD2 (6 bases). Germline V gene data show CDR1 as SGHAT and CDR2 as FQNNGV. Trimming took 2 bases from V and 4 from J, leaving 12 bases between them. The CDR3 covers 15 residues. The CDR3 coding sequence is TGTGCCAGCAGCTTATCGAGCGGGTCGTACAATGAGCAGTTCTTC. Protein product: CASSLSSGSYNEQFF.

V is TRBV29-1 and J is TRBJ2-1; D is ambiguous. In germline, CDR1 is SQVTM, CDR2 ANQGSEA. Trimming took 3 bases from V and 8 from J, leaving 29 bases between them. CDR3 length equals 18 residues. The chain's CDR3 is CSVERKRPAGQGRDEQFF. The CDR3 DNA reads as TGCAGCGTTGAGAGGAAACGACCGGCTGGTCAAGGGCGCGATGAGCAGTTCTTC.

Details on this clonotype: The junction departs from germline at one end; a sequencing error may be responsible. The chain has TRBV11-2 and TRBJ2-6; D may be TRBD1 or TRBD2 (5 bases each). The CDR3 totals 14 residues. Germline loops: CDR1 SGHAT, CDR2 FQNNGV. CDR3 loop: CACSTGPWANVVTF. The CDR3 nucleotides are TGTGCCTGCAGCACGGGGCCTTGGGCCAACGTCGTGACTTTC.

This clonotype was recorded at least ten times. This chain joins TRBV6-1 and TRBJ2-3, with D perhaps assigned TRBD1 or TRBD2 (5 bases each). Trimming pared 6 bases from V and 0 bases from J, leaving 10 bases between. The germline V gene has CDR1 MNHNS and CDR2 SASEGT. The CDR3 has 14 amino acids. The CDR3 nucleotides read TGTGCCAGCAGCCGGGACGGGAGCACAGATACGCAGTATTTT. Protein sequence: CASSRDGSTDTQYF.

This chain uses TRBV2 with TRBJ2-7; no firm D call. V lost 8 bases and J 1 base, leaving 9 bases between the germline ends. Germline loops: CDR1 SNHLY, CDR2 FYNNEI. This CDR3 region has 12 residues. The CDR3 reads CASGTLSYEQYF. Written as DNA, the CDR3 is TGTGCCAGCGGTACCCTATCCTACGAGCAGTACTTC.

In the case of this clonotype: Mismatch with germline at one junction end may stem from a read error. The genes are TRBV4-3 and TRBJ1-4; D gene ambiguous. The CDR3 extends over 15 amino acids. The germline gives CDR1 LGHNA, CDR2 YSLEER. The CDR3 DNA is TGCGCCAGTAGCCAATTCCAGTGGGGATCCGAAAAAGTGTTTTTT. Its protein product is CASSQFQWGSEKVFF.

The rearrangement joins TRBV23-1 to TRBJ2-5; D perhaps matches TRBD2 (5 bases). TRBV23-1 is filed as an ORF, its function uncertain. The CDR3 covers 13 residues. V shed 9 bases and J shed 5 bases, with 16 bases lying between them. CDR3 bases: TGCGCCAGGAGATGGGCGGGCGGGGAGACCCAGTACTTC. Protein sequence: CARRWAGGETQYF.

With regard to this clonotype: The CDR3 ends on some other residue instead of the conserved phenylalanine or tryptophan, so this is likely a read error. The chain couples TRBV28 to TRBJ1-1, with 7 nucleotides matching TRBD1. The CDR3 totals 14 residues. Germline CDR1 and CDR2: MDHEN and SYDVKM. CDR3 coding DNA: TGTGCCAACAGTTGGGGACAGCAGAACACTGAAGCTTTCGTT. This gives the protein CANSWGQQNTEAFV.

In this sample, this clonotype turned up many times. The CDR3 DNA sequence: TGTGCCAGCAGCGCCGGGACTAGGGACACCGGGGAGCTGTTTTTT. This encodes CASSAGTRDTGELFF. The chain couples TRBV6-2 or TRBV6-3 to TRBJ2-2; 8 bases match TRBD2. The CDR3 sequence is 15 residues long. The germline gives CDR1 MNHEY, CDR2 SVGEGT. V shed 6 bases and J 3 bases; nucleotides not matched to a gene: 6.

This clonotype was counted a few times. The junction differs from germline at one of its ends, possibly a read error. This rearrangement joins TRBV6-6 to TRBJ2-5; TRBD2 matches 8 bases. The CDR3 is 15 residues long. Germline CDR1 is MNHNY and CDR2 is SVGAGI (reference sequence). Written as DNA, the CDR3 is TGTGCCAGCAGTTACGCGGGGGGCGGTCAAGAGACCCAGCACTTC. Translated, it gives CASSYAGGGQETQHF.